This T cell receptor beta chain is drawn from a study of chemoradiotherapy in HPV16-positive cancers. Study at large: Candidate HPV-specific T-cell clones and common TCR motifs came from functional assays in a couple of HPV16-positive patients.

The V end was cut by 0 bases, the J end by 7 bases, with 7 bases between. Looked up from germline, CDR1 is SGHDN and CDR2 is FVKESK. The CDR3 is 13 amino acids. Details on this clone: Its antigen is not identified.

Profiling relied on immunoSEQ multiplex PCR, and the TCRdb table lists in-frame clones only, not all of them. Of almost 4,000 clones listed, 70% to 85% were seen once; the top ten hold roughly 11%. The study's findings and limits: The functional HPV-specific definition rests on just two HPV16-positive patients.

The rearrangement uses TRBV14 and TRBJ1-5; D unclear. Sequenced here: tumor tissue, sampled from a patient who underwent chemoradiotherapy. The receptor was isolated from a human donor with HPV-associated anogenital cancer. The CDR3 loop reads CASSQELDQPQHF. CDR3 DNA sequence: TGTGCCAGCAGCCAAGAGCTGGACCAGCCCCAGCATTTT.